A few counts support the clone carrying this TCR beta chain. The target antigen is unknown. This sample was taken from a study of T cell responses to AZD1222 COVID-19 vaccine. TCRdb keeps only in-frame clones here, not all; method: immunoSEQ multiplex PCR. This table holds approximately 150,000 clones, more than 85% found once. With 3 bases removed from V and 4 bases from J, the gap between germline ends came to 9 bases. The CDR3 has 14 amino acids. Germline V CDR1 and CDR2: KGHSH, LQKENI. Whole-study results and caveats: Regions left unmutated in variants are reportedly the target of nearly half of spike-specific TCRs. It was only after the peak T cell response that any repertoires were sampled.

V gene TRBV18 combines with J gene TRBJ2-2; a possible D gene is TRBD1 (6 bases). This clonotype originated in an adult in good health. The source material was peripheral blood, sampled on day 0 of AZD1222 vaccination. CDR3 bases: TGTGCCAGCTCACCCGGGACAACCACCGGGGAGCTGTTTTTT. It encodes CASSPGTTTGELFF. The whole variable domain, filled in from reference TRBV18 and TRBJ2-2, reads NAGVMQNPRHLVRRRGQEARLRCSPMKGHSHVYWYRQLPEEGLKFMVYLQKENIIDESGMPKERFSAEFPKEGPSILRIQQVVRGDSAAYFCASSPGTTTGELFFGEGSRLTVL.